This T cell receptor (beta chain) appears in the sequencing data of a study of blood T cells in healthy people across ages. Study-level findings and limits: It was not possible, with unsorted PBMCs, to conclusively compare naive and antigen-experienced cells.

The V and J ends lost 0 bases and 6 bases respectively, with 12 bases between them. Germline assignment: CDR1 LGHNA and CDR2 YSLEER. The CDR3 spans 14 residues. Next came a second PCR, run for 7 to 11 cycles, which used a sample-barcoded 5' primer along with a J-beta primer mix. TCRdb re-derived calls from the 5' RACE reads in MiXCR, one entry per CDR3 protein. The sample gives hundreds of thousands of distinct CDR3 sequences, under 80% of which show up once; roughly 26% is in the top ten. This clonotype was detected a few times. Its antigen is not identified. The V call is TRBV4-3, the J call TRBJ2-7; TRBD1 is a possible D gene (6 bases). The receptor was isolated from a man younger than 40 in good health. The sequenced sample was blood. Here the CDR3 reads CASSQEVQGSEQYF. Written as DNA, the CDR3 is TGCGCCAGCAGCCAAGAGGTTCAGGGGAGCGAGCAGTACTTC.